Listed below are T cell receptor beta chains from one sample, sequenced in a study of blood T cell repertoires in COVID-19. Only in-frame clones appear in the TCRdb table, and some are missing; sequencing was by immunoSEQ multiplex PCR. The table records some 100,000 clones, around 92% of them present only once. The sequenced sample consisted of peripheral blood. These receptor sequences come from a man aged 50 to 60 with active COVID-19. Each CDR3 is given with its conserved first and last residue. The order of the fields is V gene, CDR3 protein.

TRBV19 CASSIDRESQPQHF
TRBV2 CASSEGSGRHNEQFF
TRBV7-9 CASSEGLAGESSYNEQFF
TRBV28 CASSLGGNSPLHF
TRBV11-2 CASSLAFPGVNEQFF
TRBV19 CASRTRRDTQYF
TRBV9 CASSDWRERDTQYF
TRBV25-1 CASSFTGETEAFF
TRBV28 CASSPPRNEQFF
TRBV27 CASSPGQVTTEAFF
TRBV2 CASSETSGRSGEQFF
TRBV3-1/TRBV3-2 CASSPGRIETQYF
TRBV5-1 CASSREGAYNEQFF
TRBV10-3 CAIRETGTIYEQYF
TRBV5-1 CASSLAGDEQYF